This T cell receptor beta chain stems from a study of shared clonotypes between healthy human individuals. Germline CDR1 is SNHLY and CDR2 is FYNNEI. The CDR3 loop spans 14 amino acids. V gave up 7 bases and J gave up 4 bases; unmatched junction bases: 8. Assay: immunoSEQ multiplex PCR; the TCRdb copy retains only in-frame clones and omits some. This sample has some 2,100,000 clones, with around 95% found just once. Sequencing input: naive CD4+ T cells sorted from blood. Subset meaning: CD45RA+ positively selected. The V call is TRBV2, the J call TRBJ1-1; 8 bases are a match to TRBD1. The source of this sequence is a man aged 18 to 29 in good health. CDR3 bases: TGTGCCAGCAACCCCCAGGGGGCAGGCACTGAAGCTTTCTTT. It codes for CASNPQGAGTEAFF.